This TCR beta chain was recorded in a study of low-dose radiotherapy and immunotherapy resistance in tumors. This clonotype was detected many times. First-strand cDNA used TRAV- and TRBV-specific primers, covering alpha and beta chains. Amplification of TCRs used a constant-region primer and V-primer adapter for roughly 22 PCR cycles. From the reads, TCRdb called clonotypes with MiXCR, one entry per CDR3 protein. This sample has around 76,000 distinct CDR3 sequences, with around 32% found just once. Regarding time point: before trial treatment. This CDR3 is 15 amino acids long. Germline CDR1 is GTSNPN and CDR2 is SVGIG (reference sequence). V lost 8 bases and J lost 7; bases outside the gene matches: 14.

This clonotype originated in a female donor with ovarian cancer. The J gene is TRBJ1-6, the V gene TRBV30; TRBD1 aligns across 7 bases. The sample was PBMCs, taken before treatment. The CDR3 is CAGSDRARRNSPLHF. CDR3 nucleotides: TGTGCCGGATCAGACAGGGCTCGTCGAAATTCACCCCTCCACTTT.